These 20 T cell receptor beta chains were all obtained from the same sample, sequenced in a study of T cell repertoires in cytomegalovirus infection. These receptors lack a known antigen. TCRdb independently ran MiXCR on the reads; one entry per CDR3 protein. The sample includes approximately 990,000 distinct CDR3 sequences, roughly 30% seen only once; the top ten take roughly an eighth. The material sequenced was cultured CD8+ T cells from PBMCs, taken from culture after CMV antigen stimulation. The receptors come from a human donor in good health (CMV status not recorded). Some clones in this sample may be carry-over from other donors' samples.

This sequence joins TRBV7-9 and TRBJ1-1; 7 positions agree with TRBD1. Germline V lookup: CDR1 SEHNR, CDR2 FQNEAQ (reference sequence). V was clipped by 7 bases and J by 5 bases; unmatched bases: 10. The CDR3 runs 14 residues. The CDR3 sequence: CASTPPGGLTEAFF. Here the CDR3 DNA reads TGTGCCAGCACCCCCCCAGGGGGGTTGACTGAAGCTTTCTTT.

The table lists this clonotype with a few counts. The chain uses TRBV27 and TRBJ2-1; 7 positions match TRBD1. Trimming removed 3 bases from V and 4 bases from J; junction bases left unmatched: 3. Germline V gene lookup returns CDR1 MNHEY and CDR2 SMNVEV (reference sequence). The length of the CDR3 is 14 residues. The CDR3 coding sequence is TGTGCCAGCAGTTTGGACAGGACTTACAATGAGCAGTTCTTC. Its translation is CASSLDRTYNEQFF.

This clonotype was seen more than once but under ten times. The chain links TRBV13 to TRBJ2-1; D call uncertain. Trimming stripped 0 bases from V and 8 bases from J, with 14 bases between. CDR1 is PRHDT and CDR2 is FYEKMQ in the germline V gene (reference sequence). There are 15 residues in the CDR3. The CDR3 DNA reads TGTGCCAGCAGCTTAGGACGACCGCTGTCCGATGAGCAGTTCTTC. Its translation: CASSLGRPLSDEQFF.

This clonotype was counted ten times or more. The CDR3 protein is CASSLAAFSTDTQYF. Written as DNA, the CDR3 is TGTGCCAGCAGCTTAGCCGCCTTCAGCACAGATACGCAGTATTTT. The chain combines TRBV7-2 with TRBJ2-3; D is unclear. CDR1 SGHTA and CDR2 FQGNSA come from the germline V gene. The ends were cut back, 0 bases at V and 0 bases at J, with 7 bases in the middle. This CDR3 contains 15 residues.

The chain couples TRBV7-4 to TRBJ2-7, with D possibly matching TRBD2 (6 bases). The CDR3 runs 14 residues. CDR1 is SGHVT, CDR2 SQSDAQ, per germline. The ends were cut back, 6 bases at V and 4 bases at J, with 16 bases in the middle. The DNA of the CDR3 is TGTGCCAGCAGTTTCGCCCGGGAGAGTTACGAGCAGTACTTC. Amino acids: CASSFARESYEQYF.

The chain joins TRBV4-1 to TRBJ1-1; TRBD1 is a possible D gene (5 bases). Looked up from germline, CDR1 is MGHRA and CDR2 is YSYEKL. This CDR3 region has 15 residues. Trimming removed 4 bases from V and 3 bases from J, with 15 bases in between. CDR3 nucleotides: TGCGCCAGCAGCCGGTGGGGGGGTTCCGACACTGAAGCTTTCTTT. This codes for CASSRWGGSDTEAFF.

The chain recombines TRBV27 with TRBJ2-1; 7 bases fit TRBD2. V was clipped by 6 bases and J by 8 bases; unmatched bases: 13. CDR1 is MNHEY and CDR2 is SMNVEV in the germline V gene (reference sequence). The CDR3 runs 15 residues. In nucleotides, the CDR3 is TGTGCCAGCAGCCGCCGGTGGGGGGGAGCGGATGAGCAGTTCTTC. Translation: CASSRRWGGADEQFF.

Ten or more counts support this clonotype. This rearrangement joins TRBV7-8 to TRBJ2-1; D is perhaps TRBD1 or TRBD2 (5 bases each). CDR1 SGHVS and CDR2 FQNEAQ come from the germline V gene. This CDR3 comprises 14 residues. V shed 5 bases and J shed 5 bases, with 13 bases lying between them. In nucleotides, the CDR3 is TGTGCCAGCAGCGTAGGGGAGATCCACAATGAGCAGTTCTTC. It yields the protein CASSVGEIHNEQFF.

V gene TRBV6-2 or TRBV6-3 combines with J gene TRBJ2-2; either TRBD1 or TRBD2 may supply D (5 bases each). CDR3 length equals 16 residues. Germline CDR1 and CDR2: MNHEY and SVGEGT. Trimming removed 5 bases from V and 3 bases from J, with 16 bases in between. The chain's CDR3 is CASSTPEGTDTGELFF. The CDR3 DNA sequence: TGTGCCAGCAGTACCCCCGAAGGGACCGACACCGGGGAGCTGTTTTTT.

About this clonotype: A far larger clone is just one base off, so this is likely a read error. A read error is likely, as this CDR3 ends without the conserved phenylalanine or tryptophan. V usage is TRBV7-2 and J usage is TRBJ2-7; TRBD1 agrees at 8 bases. V shed 1 base and J 4 bases; nucleotides not matched to a gene: 0. Germline loops: CDR1 SGHTA, CDR2 FQGNSA. CDR3 length: 13 amino acids. The DNA for the CDR3 is TGTGCCAGCAGCTTAGACAGGGGGTACGAGCAGTACTGC. This encodes CASSLDRGYEQYC.

The gene calls are TRBV20-1 and TRBJ2-1; D unclear. V lost 6 bases to trimming and J lost 14 bases, with 17 bases between them. Germline lookup yields CDR1 DFQATT and CDR2 SNEGSKA (reference sequence). The CDR3 loop spans 11 amino acids. CDR3 loop: CSALLLGSEFF. CDR3 DNA sequence: TGCAGTGCACTCCTCCTCGGCTCCGAGTTCTTC.

This clonotype has just a few counts. The chain couples TRBV20-1 to TRBJ1-3; D is possibly TRBD1 (5 bases). Per germline, CDR1 DFQATT and CDR2 SNEGSKA (reference sequence). Trimming shortened V by 1 base and J by 3 bases, and 13 bases separated the two germline ends. CDR3 length equals 15 residues. For the CDR3, the DNA is TGCAGTGCTAGAGCTCTGACAGCCGGTGGAAACACCATATATTTT. As protein: CSARALTAGGNTIYF.

V and J are TRBV15 and TRBJ2-3; D is unclear. There are 12 residues in the CDR3. Germline CDR1 reads LNHNV; CDR2 reads YYDKDF (reference sequence). V was clipped by 4 bases and J by 5 bases, with 7 bases between them. The CDR3 coding sequence is TGTGCCACCAGCACCAGCCAAGATACGCAGTATTTT. Its protein product is CATSTSQDTQYF.

V is TRBV12-3 or TRBV12-4 and J is TRBJ1-2; D is perhaps TRBD1 (6 bases). Trimming took 2 bases from V and 6 from J, leaving 13 bases between them. The CDR3 extends over 14 amino acids. CDR3 nucleotide sequence: TGTGCCAGCAGTTTAACAGGGTATATCGATGGCTACACCTTC. It translates to CASSLTGYIDGYTF.

This chain joins TRBV7-9 and TRBJ2-5; 12 nucleotides agree with TRBD1. From germline, CDR1 is SEHNR and CDR2 FQNEAQ (reference sequence). Germline trimming cut 3 bases from V and 4 bases from J; bases unmatched to any gene: 3. The CDR3 length is 15 residues. DNA for the CDR3: TGTGCCAGCAGCTTCTGGGACAGGGGGCGAGAGACCCAGTACTTC. Residues: CASSFWDRGRETQYF. Variable domain in full (rest from reference TRBV7-9 and TRBJ2-5): DTGVSQNPRHKITKRGQNVTFRCDPISEHNRLYWYRQTLGQGPEFLTYFQNEAQLEKSRLLSDRFSAERPKGSFSTLEIQRTEQGDSAMYLCASSFWDRGRETQYFGPGTRLLVL.

This clonotype has a handful of counts. The V and J genes are TRBV4-1 and TRBJ1-3; D is possibly TRBD1 (5 bases). The length of the CDR3 is 15 residues. The V end was cut by 4 bases, the J end by 0 bases, with 10 bases between. Germline V gives CDR1 MGHRA, CDR2 YSYEKL. The CDR3 region is CASSPRGNSGNTIYF. The CDR3 DNA is TGCGCCAGCAGCCCAAGGGGAAACTCTGGAAACACCATATATTTT.

The chain links TRBV7-8 to TRBJ2-5; D call uncertain. Trimming stripped 5 bases from V and 5 bases from J, with 24 bases between. Germline V gene sequence: CDR1 SGHVS, CDR2 FQNEAQ. The CDR3 length is 17 residues. For the CDR3, the DNA is TGTGCCAGCAGCCTAGTTGGGCCGACGATACCCGGGGAGACCCAGTACTTC. Translating it yields CASSLVGPTIPGETQYF.

The rearrangement links TRBV19 to TRBJ1-1, with D maybe TRBD1 (6 bases). Trimming pared 3 bases from V and 0 bases from J, leaving 11 bases between. This CDR3 has 15 residues. Germline CDR1 is LNHDA and CDR2 is SQIVND (reference sequence). CDR3 sequence (DNA): TGTGCCAGTAGTATGGGGGCTACAATGAACACTGAAGCTTTCTTT. Its translation: CASSMGATMNTEAFF.

V and J are TRBV19 and TRBJ1-1, with TRBD1 matching over 7 bases. The J segment lost 4 bases and the V segment lost 2 bases, leaving 10 bases of the junction unmatched. The CDR3 has 16 amino acids. Germline lookup yields CDR1 LNHDA and CDR2 SQIVND (reference sequence). CDR3 DNA sequence: TGTGCCAGTAGTATACCCGAGGGGGCGTCGGGCACTGAAGCTTTCTTT. Protein product: CASSIPEGASGTEAFF.

The V call is TRBV7-9, the J call TRBJ2-6; 7 bases agree with TRBD2. Germline loops: CDR1 SEHNR, CDR2 FQNEAQ (reference sequence). The V segment lost 6 bases and the J segment 0 bases; nucleotides outside the gene matches: 11. The CDR3 covers 18 residues. The CDR3 loop is CASRGPPAGFSGANVLTF. The CDR3 DNA reads as TGTGCCAGCAGAGGGCCCCCAGCGGGGTTCTCTGGGGCCAACGTCCTGACTTTC.